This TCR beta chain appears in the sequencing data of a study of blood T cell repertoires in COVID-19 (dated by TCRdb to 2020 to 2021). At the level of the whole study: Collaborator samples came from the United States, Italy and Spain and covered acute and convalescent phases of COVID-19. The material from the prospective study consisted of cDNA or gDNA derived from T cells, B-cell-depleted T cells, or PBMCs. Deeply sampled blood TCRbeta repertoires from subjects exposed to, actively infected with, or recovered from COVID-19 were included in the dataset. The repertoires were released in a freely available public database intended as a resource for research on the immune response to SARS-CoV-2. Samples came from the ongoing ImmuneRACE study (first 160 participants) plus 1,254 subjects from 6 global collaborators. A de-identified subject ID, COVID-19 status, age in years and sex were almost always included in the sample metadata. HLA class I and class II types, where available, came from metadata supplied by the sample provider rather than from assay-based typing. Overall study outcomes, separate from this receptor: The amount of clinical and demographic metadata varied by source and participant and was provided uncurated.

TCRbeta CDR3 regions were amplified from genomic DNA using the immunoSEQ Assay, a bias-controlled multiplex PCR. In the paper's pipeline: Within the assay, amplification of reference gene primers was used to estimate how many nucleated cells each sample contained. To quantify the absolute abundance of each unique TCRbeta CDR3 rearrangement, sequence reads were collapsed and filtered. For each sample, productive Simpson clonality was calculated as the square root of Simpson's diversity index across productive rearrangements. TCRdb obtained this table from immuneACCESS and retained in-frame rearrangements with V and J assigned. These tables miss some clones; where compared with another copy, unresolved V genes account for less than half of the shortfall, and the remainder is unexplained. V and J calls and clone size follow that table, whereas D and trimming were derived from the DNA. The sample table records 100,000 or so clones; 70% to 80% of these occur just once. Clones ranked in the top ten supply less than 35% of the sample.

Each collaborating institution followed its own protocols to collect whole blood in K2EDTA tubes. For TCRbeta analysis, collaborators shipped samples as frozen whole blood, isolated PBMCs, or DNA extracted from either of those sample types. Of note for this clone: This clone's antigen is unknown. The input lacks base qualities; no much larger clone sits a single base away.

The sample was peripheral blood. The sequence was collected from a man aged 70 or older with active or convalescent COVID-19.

The DNA is as follows: TGTGCCAGCAGGCTCGGGACAGGCTACAATGAGCAGTTCTTC. This codes for CASRLGTGYNEQFF. This chain joins TRBV27 to TRBJ2-1; 8 bases in the junction line up with TRBD1. The CDR3 has 14 amino acids, counting the end cysteine and phenylalanine. The sequence is cut down to CDR3 DNA, 42 bases in frame from base 1. Here V drops 6 bases and J drops 3 bases, and the junction holds 4 bases not matched to any gene. Reading the germline V gene (reference sequence) gives CDR1 MNHEY and CDR2 SMNVEV.